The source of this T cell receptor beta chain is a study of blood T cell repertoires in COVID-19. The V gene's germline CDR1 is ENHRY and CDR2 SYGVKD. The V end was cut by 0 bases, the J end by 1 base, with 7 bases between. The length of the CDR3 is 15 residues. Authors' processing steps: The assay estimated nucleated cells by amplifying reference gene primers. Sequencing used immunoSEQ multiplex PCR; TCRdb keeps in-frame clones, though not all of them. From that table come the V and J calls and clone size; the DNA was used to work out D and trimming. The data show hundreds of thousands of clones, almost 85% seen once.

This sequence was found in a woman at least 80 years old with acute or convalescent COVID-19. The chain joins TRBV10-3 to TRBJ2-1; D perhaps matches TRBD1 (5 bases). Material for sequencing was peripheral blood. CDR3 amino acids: CAISESRTSYNEQFF. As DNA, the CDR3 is TGTGCCATCAGTGAGTCTCGGACATCCTACAATGAGCAGTTCTTC.